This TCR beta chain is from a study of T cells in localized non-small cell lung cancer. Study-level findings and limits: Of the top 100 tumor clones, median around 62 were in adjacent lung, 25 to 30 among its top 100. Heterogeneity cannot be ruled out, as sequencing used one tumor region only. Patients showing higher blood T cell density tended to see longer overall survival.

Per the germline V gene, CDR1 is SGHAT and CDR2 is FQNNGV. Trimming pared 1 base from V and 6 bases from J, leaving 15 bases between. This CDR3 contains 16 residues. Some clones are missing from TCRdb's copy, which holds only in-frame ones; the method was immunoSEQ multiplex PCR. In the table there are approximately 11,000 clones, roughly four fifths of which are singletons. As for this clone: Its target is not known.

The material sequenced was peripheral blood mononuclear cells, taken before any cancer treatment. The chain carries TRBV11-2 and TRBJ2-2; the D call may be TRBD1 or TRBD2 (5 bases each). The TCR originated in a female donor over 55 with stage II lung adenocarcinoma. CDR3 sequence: CASSLGGTRLAGELFF. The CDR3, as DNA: TGTGCCAGCAGCTTAGGAGGGACGCGTCTGGCCGGGGAGCTGTTTTTT.